This T cell receptor beta chain appears in the sequencing data of a study of identical twins. The CDR3 length is 15 residues. Per the germline V gene, CDR1 is GTSNPN and CDR2 is SVGIG (reference sequence). V gave up 3 bases and J gave up 2 bases, with 13 bases separating them. A universal primer site arose from template switching, and cDNA bore unique molecular identifiers. TCRdb passed the 5' RACE reads through MiXCR, listing each CDR3 protein once. The table has a few hundred thousand distinct CDR3 sequences, roughly 26% seen once; the top ten hold just under 3%. There were only healthy Caucasians among the donors. These data also featured in a second study, about T cells expressing NK-cell markers. From that paper: It was from sorted CD3+CD56+NKG2C+, CD3+CD56+NKG2C- and CD3+CD56-NKG2C+ T cells that TCR beta repertoires came.

The chain combines TRBV30 with TRBJ2-2, with unresolved D. This TCR was sampled from a woman between 18 and 29 years old in good health. The specimen was CD4+ T cells sorted from blood. The CDR3 nucleotides are TGTGCCTGGAGAGTAGGACCTATAAACACCGGGGAGCTGTTTTTT. This encodes CAWRVGPINTGELFF.